A single sample gave rise to the 13 T cell receptor beta chains below, sequenced in a study of shared clonotypes between healthy human individuals. The data were produced by immunoSEQ multiplex PCR, yet TCRdb's version contains in-frame clones alone and is incomplete. Seen here are 950,000 to 1,300,000 clones, roughly 70% observed once, and the top ten hold roughly 1.5%. The sequencing input was memory CD4+ T cells sorted from blood. The subset denotes: CD45RA-negative fraction. Receptors originate from a young man in good health.

In the case of this clone: Other DNA sequences within the sample encode an identical CDR3. V gene TRBV5-6 combines with J gene TRBJ1-2; a weak D match, TRBD1 (5 bases). The V and J ends lost 2 bases and 5 bases respectively, with 10 bases between them. Per germline, CDR1 SGHDT and CDR2 YYEEEE. The CDR3 contains 13 residues. The CDR3 protein is CASSLTGSYGYTF. The CDR3 DNA follows: TGTGCCAGCAGCTTAACAGGTTCTTATGGCTACACCTTC. Using reference TRBV5-6 and TRBJ1-2 for the parts outside the CDR3, the full variable domain is DAGVTQSPTHLIKTRGQQVTLRCSPKSGHDTVSWYQQALGQGPQFIFQYYEEEERQRGNFPDRFSGHQFPNYSSELNVNALLLGDSALYLCASSLTGSYGYTFGSGTRLTVV.

V usage is TRBV5-5 and J usage is TRBJ2-1; no firm D call. V was cut by 2 bases and J by 7 bases, with 13 bases left in between. The V gene's germline CDR1 is SGHKS and CDR2 YYEKEE (reference sequence). CDR3 length equals 14 residues. CDR3 in DNA: TGTGCCAGCAGCTTAGGATACGCAGGAAATGAGCAGTTCTTC. Encoded protein: CASSLGYAGNEQFF.

The rearrangement uses TRBV7-2 and TRBJ1-2; D not certain. This CDR3 comprises 13 residues. The germline V gene has CDR1 SGHTA and CDR2 FQGNSA. Trimming pared 5 bases from V and 3 bases from J, leaving 10 bases between. The CDR3, as DNA: TGTGCCAGCAGCCCCACGGAATACTATGGCTACACCTTC. Its protein product is CASSPTEYYGYTF.

This chain links TRBV5-6 with TRBJ2-3, with D possibly being TRBD1 (6 bases). Trimming pared 0 bases from V and 0 bases from J, leaving 14 bases between. Germline V gene data show CDR1 as SGHDT and CDR2 as YYEEEE. The CDR3 is 17 residues long. The chain's CDR3 is CASSLGAGTLSTDTQYF. The DNA of the CDR3 is TGTGCCAGCAGCTTGGGGGCCGGGACACTTAGCACAGATACGCAGTATTTT.

The V and J genes are TRBV15 and TRBJ2-5; D is possibly TRBD1 (6 bases). The CDR3 has 14 amino acids. The V gene lost 8 bases and the J gene lost 6 bases, with 19 bases spanning the gap. CDR1 is LNHNV, CDR2 YYDKDF, per germline (reference sequence). CDR3 nucleotide sequence: TGTGCCACCCGACAGGACCCCGAGGGCCAGACCCAGTACTTC. Translating it yields CATRQDPEGQTQYF. The whole variable domain, remainder taken from reference TRBV15 and TRBJ2-5, is DAMVIQNPRYQVTQFGKPVTLSCSQTLNHNVMYWYQQKSSQAPKLLFHYYDKDFNNEADTPDNFQSRRPNTSFCFLDIRSPGLGDTAMYLCATRQDPEGQTQYFGPGTRLLVL.

This clone showed up just once. J is TRBJ2-2 and V is TRBV6-1; TRBD1 is a possible D gene (6 bases). This CDR3 region has 18 residues. V lost 1 base to trimming and J lost 1 base, with 16 bases between them. Germline V lookup: CDR1 MNHNS, CDR2 SASEGT. CDR3 nucleotides: TGTGCCAGCAGTGAAGTCATGAGGGGGACCGAGAACACCGGGGAGCTGTTTTTT. Its translation is CASSEVMRGTENTGELFF.

The J gene is TRBJ1-6, the V gene TRBV7-9; D possibly corresponds to TRBD1 (5 bases). CDR1 SEHNR and CDR2 FQNEAQ come from the germline V gene (reference sequence). There are 12 residues in the CDR3. V was pared by 5 bases and J by 13 bases, with 12 bases between. CDR3 bases: TGTGCCAGCAGCCCCGATCACAGGCCCCTCCACTTT. It encodes CASSPDHRPLHF.

The chain links TRBV4-2 to TRBJ2-3; D not certain. Germline V CDR1 and CDR2: LGHNA, YNFKEQ. The CDR3 is 15 amino acids. V was pared by 0 bases and J by 2 bases, with 9 bases between. The CDR3 DNA reads TGTGCCAGCAGCCAAGATTGGCGGACCACAGATACGCAGTATTTT. It is translated as CASSQDWRTTDTQYF.

The J gene is TRBJ1-3, the V gene TRBV25-1; no clear D gene. The length of the CDR3 is 15 residues. Trimming removed 5 bases at V and 1 base at J, with 12 bases between. CDR1 MGHDK and CDR2 SYGVNS come from the germline V gene. CDR3 nucleotides: TGTGCCAGCAGTATTTCGACGCGGTCTGGAAACACCATATATTTT. Encoded protein: CASSISTRSGNTIYF.

The rearrangement uses TRBV5-1 and TRBJ2-3; D unclear. Trimming pared 0 bases from V and 2 bases from J, leaving 10 bases between. Germline CDR1 reads SGHRS; CDR2 reads YFSETQ. The length of the CDR3 is 15 residues. CDR3 coding DNA: TGCGCCAGCAGCTTGGTGGCGACCAACACAGATACGCAGTATTTT. Encoded protein: CASSLVATNTDTQYF.

This chain joins TRBV6-5 and TRBJ2-2, with D hard to call. Trimming took 6 bases from V and 5 from J, leaving 10 bases between them. The CDR3 totals 13 residues. The V gene's germline CDR1 is MNHEY and CDR2 SVGAGI. CDR3 DNA sequence: TGTGCCAGCAGATCTGACATGACCGGGGAGCTGTTTTTT. This codes for CASRSDMTGELFF.

The chain carries TRBV7-6 and TRBJ2-7, with D tentatively TRBD2 (5 bases). CDR1 SGHVS and CDR2 FNYEAQ come from the germline V gene. This CDR3 has 13 amino acids. Deletions cut 6 bases from V and 9 bases from J, with 18 bases between. As DNA, the CDR3 is TGTGCCAGCAGTCCGAGGCACGGGATAGCGCAGTACTTC. Protein product: CASSPRHGIAQYF.

The V gene is TRBV21-1, the J gene TRBJ1-1. TRBV21-1 is a documented pseudogene. The CDR3 is made up of 14 amino acids. CDR3 DNA sequence: TGTGCCAGCAGCGCCGATCGACCCAACACTGAAGCTTTCTTT. As protein: CASSADRPNTEAFF.